This T cell receptor beta chain is from a study of a mutant IDH1 vaccine in newly diagnosed glioma. Time point specified: baseline, week 1 (first vaccination visit). Treatment given: pre-vaccination baseline after standard-of-care therapy. Trimming shortened V by 0 bases and J by 5 bases, and 11 bases separated the two germline ends. The CDR3 spans 14 residues. The germline CDR1 and CDR2 sequences are SGDLS and YYNGEE. This table comes from immunoSEQ multiplex PCR, and its TCRdb copy is limited to in-frame clones, with some not included. This table has roughly 84,000 clones, over 70% appearing once. The V call is TRBV9, the J call TRBJ1-1, with a weak D call TRBD1 (5 bases). The sample consisted of PBMCs, taken from a glioma patient treated with radiotherapy, temozolomide or both. This clonotype originated in a man aged 40-55 years with glioma. Some clones in this sample may be carry-over from other donors' samples. The CDR3 DNA reads TGTGCCAGCAGCGTAGAGGGGACCGGGACTGAAGCTTTCTTT. This sequence encodes CASSVEGTGTEAFF. The full variable domain, rest sourced from reference TRBV9 and TRBJ1-1, is DSGVTQTPKHLITATGQRVTLRCSPRSGDLSVYWYQQSLDQGLQFLIQYYNGEERAKGNILERFSAQQFPDLHSELNLSSLELGDSALYFCASSVEGTGTEAFFGQGTRLTVV.